This TCR beta chain was found in a study of Ad26.COV2.S vaccination and SARS-CoV-2 variants (dated by TCRdb to about 2021). At the level of the whole study: Donors in the vaccine arm were drawn from COV1001, a multicentre, randomized, double-blind, placebo-controlled phase I-IIa trial testing Ad26.COV2.S in healthy adults. Ad26.COV2.S was administered intramuscularly at a dose of 5x10^10 or 1x10^11 viral particles, either as one shot or as two shots given 56 days apart. TCRbeta repertoire sequencing served as the tool for gauging how specific and how broad the SARS-CoV-2-reactive T cell receptors were following Ad26.COV2.S vaccination. The TCR-sequenced set comprised about 32 samples: around 20 Ad26.COV2.S vaccine recipients, 5 placebo recipients and 8 SARS-CoV-2 convalescent individuals. Participants in the trial were split at random into five groups of five each, receiving low-dose or high-dose Ad26.COV2.S once or twice, or else placebo on both occasions. Blinding of investigators to trial group allocation was maintained during experiments and outcome assessment. Results the study describes overall, beyond this receptor: The authors noted that total T cell responses may have been underestimated by the TCR breadth and depth analyses. The study was not powered for comparison of responses between vaccine doses or regimens. Substantial breadth of spike-specific CD8+ and CD4+ T cell responses was reported after vaccination. Vaccine and placebo recipients had comparable non-spike TCR breadth, which fits with the vaccine containing only spike. Compared with placebo recipients, Ad26.COV2.S recipients showed higher spike-specific TCR breadth (P = 0.0014).

Concerning this clone: This receptor's antigen is unknown. Base qualities are not recorded, but no much larger clone differs from it by a single base.

The immunoSEQ Assay was the method used to sequence TCRbeta CDR3 regions. After extraction, genomic DNA underwent amplification by bias-controlled multiplex PCR, followed by high-throughput sequencing. Under the source paper's analysis protocol: To quantify the absolute abundance of every unique TCRbeta CDR3 region, sequences were collapsed and filtered. T cell fraction was estimated by normalization of TCRbeta template counts to usable DNA, with usable DNA being measured through amplification of reference genes present in all nucleated cells. Repertoire TCRs were annotated as SARS-CoV-2-specific by exact matching of V gene, CDR3 amino acid sequence and J gene to a known reactive TCR set. The reference SARS-CoV-2 TCR set was obtained from MIRA and was filtered for enrichment in COVID-19-positive ImmuneCODE repertoires, whereby public or cross-reactive TCRs were removed. Drawing on the MIRA antigens, annotated TCRs were analysed further at the level of specific ORF or position within ORF. Breadth was defined as annotated unique rearrangements over total unique productive rearrangements; depth was the summed frequency of those rearrangements. TCR breadth was compared between groups using two-sided Wilcoxon rank-sum tests. Imported from immuneACCESS, the table was reduced by TCRdb to in-frame sequences with V and J called. These copies leave out some clones; in studies compared against another copy, an unresolved V gene accounts for under half, and the cause of the remainder is not known. The V and J calls and clone size come from that table; D and trimming were worked out from the DNA. The sample contains hundreds of thousands of clones, more than 75% of them found a single time. Of the sample, roughly 3.2% falls within the top ten clones.

CDR1 and CDR2 were assigned from the germline V gene as MGHRA and YSYEKL. The CDR3 holds 14 amino acids from the cysteine to the phenylalanine. Only the CDR3 DNA is retained, 42 bases long and in frame from the first base. V drops 6 bases and J drops 0 bases, leaving 12 bases in between. Per the publication, the treatment or condition label means: roughly 18 received Ad26.COV2.S at low or high dose, single or two shots; five or six received placebo; per-sample allocation not given. For vaccine and placebo recipients, the sequenced repertoires came from samples collected on day 63 after the first injection. In Cohort 1b, 25 to 30 adults aged 18-55 years were enrolled at a single site in Boston, USA, between 29 July and 7 August 2020. Ad26.COV2.S was a replication-incompetent adenovirus type 26 vector expressing a prefusion-stabilized SARS-CoV-2 spike protein from the original Wuhan strain.

The chain couples TRBV4-1 to TRBJ2-7, with the D segment possibly TRBD1 or TRBD2, each aligning over 6 bases. The sample in question was peripheral blood, obtained in a trial of Ad26.COV2.S vaccine versus placebo. The receptor comes from a person between 18 and 65 years old who received the Ad26.COV2.S COVID-19 vaccine or a placebo. The CDR3 protein: CASRPTGASYEQYF. The nucleotide sequence reads as follows: TGCGCCAGCAGACCGACGGGGGCCTCCTACGAGCAGTACTTC.